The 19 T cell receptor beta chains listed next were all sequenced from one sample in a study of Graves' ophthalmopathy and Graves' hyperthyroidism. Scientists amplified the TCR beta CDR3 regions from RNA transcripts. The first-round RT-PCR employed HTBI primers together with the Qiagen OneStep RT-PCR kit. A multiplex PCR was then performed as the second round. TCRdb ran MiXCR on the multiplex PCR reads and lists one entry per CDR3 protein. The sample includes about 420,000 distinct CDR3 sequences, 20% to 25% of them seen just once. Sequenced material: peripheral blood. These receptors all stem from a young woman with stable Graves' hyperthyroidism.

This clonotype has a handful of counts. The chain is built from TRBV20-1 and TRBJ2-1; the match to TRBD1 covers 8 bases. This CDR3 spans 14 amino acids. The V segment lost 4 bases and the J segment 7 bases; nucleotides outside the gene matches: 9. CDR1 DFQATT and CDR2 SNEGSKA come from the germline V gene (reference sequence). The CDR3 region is CSAKDRVGLNEQFF. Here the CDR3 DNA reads TGCAGTGCTAAGGACAGGGTCGGTTTAAATGAGCAGTTCTTC.

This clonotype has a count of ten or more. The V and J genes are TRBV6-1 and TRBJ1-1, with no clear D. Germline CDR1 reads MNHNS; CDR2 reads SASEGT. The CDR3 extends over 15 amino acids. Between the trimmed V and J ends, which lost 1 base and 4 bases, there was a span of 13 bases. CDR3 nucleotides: TGTGCCAGCAGTGAAGAGGAGGCAGCTCCCACTGAAGCTTTCTTT. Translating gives CASSEEEAAPTEAFF.

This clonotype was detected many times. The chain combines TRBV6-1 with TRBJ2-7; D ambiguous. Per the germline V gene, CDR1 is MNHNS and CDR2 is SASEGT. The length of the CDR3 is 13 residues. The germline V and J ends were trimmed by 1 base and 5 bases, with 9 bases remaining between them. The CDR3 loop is CASSEDARDEQYF. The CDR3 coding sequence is TGTGCCAGCAGTGAAGATGCCCGGGACGAGCAGTACTTC.

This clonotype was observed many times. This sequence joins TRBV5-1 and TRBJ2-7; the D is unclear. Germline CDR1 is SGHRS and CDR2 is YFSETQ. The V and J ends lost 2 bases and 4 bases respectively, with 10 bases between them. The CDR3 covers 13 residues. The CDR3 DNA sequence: TGCGCCAGCAGCTTCTACCTAAATTACGAGCAGTACTTC. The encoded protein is CASSFYLNYEQYF.

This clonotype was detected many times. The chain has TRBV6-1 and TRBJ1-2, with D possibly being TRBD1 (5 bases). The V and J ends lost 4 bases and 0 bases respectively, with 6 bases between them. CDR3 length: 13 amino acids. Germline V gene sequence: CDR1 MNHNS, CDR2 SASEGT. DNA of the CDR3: TGTGCCAGCAGTGGGGGGACTAACTATGGCTACACCTTC. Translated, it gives CASSGGTNYGYTF.

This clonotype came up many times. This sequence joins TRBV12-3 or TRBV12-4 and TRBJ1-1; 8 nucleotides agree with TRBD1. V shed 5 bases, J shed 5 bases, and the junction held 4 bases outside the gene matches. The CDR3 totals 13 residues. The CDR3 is CASSGQGKTEAFF. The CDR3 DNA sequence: TGTGCCAGCAGTGGACAGGGAAAAACTGAAGCTTTCTTT.

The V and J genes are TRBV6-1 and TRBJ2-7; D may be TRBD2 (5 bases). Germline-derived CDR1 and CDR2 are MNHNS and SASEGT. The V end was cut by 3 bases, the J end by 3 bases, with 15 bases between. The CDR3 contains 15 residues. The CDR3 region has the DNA TGTGCCAGCAGTGACGGGGTCCGGCTTGTCTACGAGCAGTACTTC. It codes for CASSDGVRLVYEQYF.

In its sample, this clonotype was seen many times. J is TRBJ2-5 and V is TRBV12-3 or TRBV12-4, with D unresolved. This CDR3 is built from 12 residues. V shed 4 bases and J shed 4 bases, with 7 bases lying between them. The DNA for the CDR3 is TGTGCCAGCAGTTATGCCCGAGAGACCCAGTACTTC. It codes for CASSYARETQYF.

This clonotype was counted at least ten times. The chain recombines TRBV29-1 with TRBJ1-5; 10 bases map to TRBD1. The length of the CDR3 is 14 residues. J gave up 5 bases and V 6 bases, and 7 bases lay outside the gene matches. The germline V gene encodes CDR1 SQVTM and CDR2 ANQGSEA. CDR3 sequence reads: CSVGGQGRDQPQHF. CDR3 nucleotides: TGCAGCGTGGGGGGACAGGGGCGGGATCAGCCCCAGCATTTT.

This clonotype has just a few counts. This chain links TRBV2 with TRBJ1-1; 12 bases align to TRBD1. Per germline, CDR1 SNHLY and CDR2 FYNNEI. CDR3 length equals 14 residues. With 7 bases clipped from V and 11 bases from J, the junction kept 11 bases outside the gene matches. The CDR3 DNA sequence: TGTGCCAGCACGTCCCGGGACAGGGGGCGCAAGGCTTTCTTT. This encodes CASTSRDRGRKAFF.

The CDR3 sequence is CASSYPIGFRPQETQYF. CDR3 DNA sequence: TGTGCCAGCAGTTATCCGATCGGATTTCGCCCTCAAGAGACCCAGTACTTC. This chain joins TRBV6-2 or TRBV6-3 and TRBJ2-5; D not certain. Germline CDR1 reads MNHEY; CDR2 reads SVGEGT. The length of the CDR3 is 17 residues. V was pared by 3 bases and J by 2 bases, with 19 bases between.

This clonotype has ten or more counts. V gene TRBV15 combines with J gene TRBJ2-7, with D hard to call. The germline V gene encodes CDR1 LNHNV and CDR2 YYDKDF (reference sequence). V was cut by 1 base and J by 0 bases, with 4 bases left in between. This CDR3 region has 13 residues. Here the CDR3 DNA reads TGTGCCACCAGCAGAGTCAGCTCCTACGAGCAGTACTTC. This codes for CATSRVSSYEQYF.

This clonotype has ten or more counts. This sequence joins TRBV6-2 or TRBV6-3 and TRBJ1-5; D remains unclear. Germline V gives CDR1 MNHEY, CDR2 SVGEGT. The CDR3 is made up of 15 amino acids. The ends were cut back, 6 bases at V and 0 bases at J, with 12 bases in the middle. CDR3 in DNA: TGTGCCAGCAGGGCAGCCAAGGCTAGCAATCAGCCCCAGCATTTT. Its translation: CASRAAKASNQPQHF.

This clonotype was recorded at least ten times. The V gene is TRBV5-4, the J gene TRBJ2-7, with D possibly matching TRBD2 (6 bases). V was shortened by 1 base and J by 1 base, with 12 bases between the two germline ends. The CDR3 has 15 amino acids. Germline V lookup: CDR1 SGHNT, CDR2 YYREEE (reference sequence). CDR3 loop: CASSLRAGWSYEQYF. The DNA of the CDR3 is TGTGCCAGCAGCTTGAGGGCGGGGTGGTCCTACGAGCAGTACTTC. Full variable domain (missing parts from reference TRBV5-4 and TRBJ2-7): ETGVTQSPTHLIKTRGQQVTLRCSSQSGHNTVSWYQQALGQGPQFIFQYYREEENGRGNFPPRFSGLQFPNYSSELNVNALELDDSALYLCASSLRAGWSYEQYFGPGTRLTVT.

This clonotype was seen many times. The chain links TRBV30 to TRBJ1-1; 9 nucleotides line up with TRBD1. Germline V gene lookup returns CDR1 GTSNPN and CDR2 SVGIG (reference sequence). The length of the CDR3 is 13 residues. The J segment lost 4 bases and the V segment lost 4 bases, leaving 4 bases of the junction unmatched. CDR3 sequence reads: CAWTGGQGTEAFF. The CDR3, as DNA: TGTGCCTGGACAGGGGGACAGGGCACTGAAGCTTTCTTT.

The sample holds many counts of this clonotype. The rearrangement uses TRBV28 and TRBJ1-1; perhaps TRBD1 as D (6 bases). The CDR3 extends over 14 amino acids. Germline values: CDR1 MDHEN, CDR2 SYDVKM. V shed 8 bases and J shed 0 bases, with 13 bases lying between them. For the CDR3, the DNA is TGTGCCAGCCGTGGGGGCTCAATGAACACTGAAGCTTTCTTT. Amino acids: CASRGGSMNTEAFF.

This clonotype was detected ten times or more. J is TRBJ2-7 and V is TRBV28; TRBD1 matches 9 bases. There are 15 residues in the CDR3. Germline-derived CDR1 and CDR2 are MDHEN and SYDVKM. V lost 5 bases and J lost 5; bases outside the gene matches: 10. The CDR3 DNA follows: TGTGCCAGCAGTCCCCGGGACAGGGAGTCCCACGAGCAGTACTTC. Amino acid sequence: CASSPRDRESHEQYF.

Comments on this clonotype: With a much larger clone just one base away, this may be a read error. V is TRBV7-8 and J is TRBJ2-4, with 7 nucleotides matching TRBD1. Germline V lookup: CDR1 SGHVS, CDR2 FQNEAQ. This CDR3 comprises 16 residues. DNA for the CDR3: TGTGCCAGCAGCTTAGCGCGGTGGGGACAGCGCAACATTAAGTACTTC. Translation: CASSLARWGQRNIKYF.

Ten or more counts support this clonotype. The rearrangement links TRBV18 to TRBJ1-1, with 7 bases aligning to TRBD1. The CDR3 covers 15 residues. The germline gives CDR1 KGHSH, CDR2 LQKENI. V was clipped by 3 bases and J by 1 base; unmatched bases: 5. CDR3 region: CASSPQQGRNTEAFF. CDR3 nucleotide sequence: TGTGCCAGCTCACCTCAACAGGGGCGGAACACTGAAGCTTTCTTT.